These 23 T cell receptor beta chains originate from one sample sequenced in a study of T cell repertoires in cytomegalovirus infection. A single record per CDR3 protein comes from TCRdb applying MiXCR to the reads. The repertoire consists of hundreds of thousands of distinct CDR3 sequences, with over 9% occurring once and the leading ten covering about 10%. The sequenced sample was PBMCs. These receptors all come from a human donor in good health (CMV status not recorded). Some clones in this sample may be carry-over from other donors' samples.

This clonotype was seen ten or more times. The rearrangement uses TRBV12-3 or TRBV12-4 and TRBJ2-3; 8 bases line up with TRBD2. Trimming at V came to 8 bases and at J to 2 bases, leaving 9 bases not matched to a gene. This CDR3 contains 15 residues. CDR3 DNA sequence: TGTGCCAGCCTTCGGGGCGGGGGGCTCACAGATACGCAGTATTTT. Residues: CASLRGGGLTDTQYF.

This sequence joins TRBV7-9 and TRBJ1-4; 7 bases are shared with TRBD1. V lost 3 bases, J lost 10 bases, and 8 bases stayed unmatched. The germline gives CDR1 SEHNR, CDR2 FQNEAQ (reference sequence). The CDR3 runs 14 residues. This chain's CDR3 is CASSLGRGLGKLFF. For the CDR3, the DNA is TGTGCCAGCAGCTTGGGGAGGGGGCTGGGAAAACTGTTTTTT.

This clonotype has ten or more counts. The rearrangement joins TRBV4-1 to TRBJ2-1, with 9 bases that match TRBD2. V lost 6 bases, J lost 2 bases, and 5 bases stayed unmatched. Per germline, CDR1 MGHRA and CDR2 YSYEKL. The CDR3 loop spans 15 amino acids. CDR3 region: CASRPLAGTYNEQFF. CDR3 coding DNA: TGCGCCAGCAGACCTCTAGCGGGAACCTACAATGAGCAGTTCTTC.

The table lists this clonotype with many counts. This CDR3 is CASSEEYGLGETQYF. The CDR3, as DNA: TGTGCCAGCAGTGAAGAATACGGGTTGGGGGAGACCCAGTACTTC. This chain joins TRBV6-1 and TRBJ2-5; D gene uncertain. This CDR3 is built from 15 residues. Germline V gene lookup returns CDR1 MNHNS and CDR2 SASEGT. The ends were cut back, 1 base at V and 5 bases at J, with 14 bases in the middle.

This clonotype was recorded many times. As DNA, the CDR3 is TGTGCCATCAGTGACTTAGCGGGAGGGAACACAGATACGCAGTATTTT. Amino acids: CAISDLAGGNTDTQYF. The V call is TRBV10-3, the J call TRBJ2-3; 11 bases are shared with TRBD2. Trimming at V came to 3 bases and at J to 2 bases, leaving 4 bases not matched to a gene. The germline V gene has CDR1 ENHRY and CDR2 SYGVKD. This CDR3 has 16 amino acids.

This clonotype occurred a few times. The V and J genes are TRBV28 and TRBJ2-7, with 7 bases fitting TRBD1. The V gene's germline CDR1 is MDHEN and CDR2 SYDVKM. V was pared by 5 bases and J by 7 bases, with 14 bases of the junction left unmatched. This CDR3 spans 15 amino acids. CDR3 in amino acids: CASSNGQAVSGEQYF. The CDR3 DNA sequence: TGTGCCAGCAGTAACGGACAGGCCGTTTCGGGGGAGCAGTACTTC.

On this clonotype itself: A much larger clone lies a single base off, so this may be a read error. V is TRBV12-3 or TRBV12-4 and J is TRBJ2-2; the D gene is possibly TRBD2 (5 bases). The CDR3 consists of 15 residues. The CDR3 region has the DNA TGTGCCGGCAGGCTATGGACGGGAAACACCGGGGAGCTGTTTTTT. Translating it yields CAGRLWTGNTGELFF.

A single count supports this clonotype. The rearrangement joins TRBV10-3 to TRBJ1-2; D is possibly TRBD1 (5 bases). V gave up 6 bases and J gave up 0 bases, with 11 bases separating them. Germline V gene lookup returns CDR1 ENHRY and CDR2 SYGVKD. The CDR3 has 14 amino acids. For the CDR3, the DNA is TGTGCCATCAGCGGGGACGGGGCTAACTATGGCTACACCTTC. This sequence encodes CAISGDGANYGYTF.

This clonotype was observed once. A much larger clone is a single base away; this may be a read error. The chain carries TRBV19 and TRBJ1-2, with D possibly matching TRBD1 (6 bases). CDR1 LNHDA and CDR2 SQIVND come from the germline V gene (reference sequence). The CDR3 covers 13 residues. In DNA, the CDR3 is TGTGTCAGTAGTTTTACAGGGTTCTATGGCTACACCTTC. This translates into CVSSFTGFYGYTF. The entire variable domain, with the rest obtained from reference TRBV19 and TRBJ1-2, is as follows: DGGITQSPKYLFRKEGQNVTLSCEQNLNHDAMYWYRQDPGQGLRLIYYSQIVNDFQKGDIAEGYSVSREKKESFPLTVTSAQKNPTAFYLCVSSFTGFYGYTFGSGTRLTVV.

The V and J genes are TRBV19 and TRBJ2-1, with 12 bases that match TRBD2. V was pared by 1 base and J by 8 bases, with 9 bases of the junction left unmatched. Germline values: CDR1 LNHDA, CDR2 SQIVND (reference sequence). The CDR3 extends over 17 amino acids. The CDR3 DNA sequence: TGTGCCAGTAGTATAGGGACTAGCGGGGACCTCAGAGATGAGCAGTTCTTC. Translated: CASSIGTSGDLRDEQFF.

The chain recombines TRBV20-1 with TRBJ2-2; no clear D. The CDR3 is 11 amino acids. The ends were cut back, 2 bases at V and 4 bases at J, with 2 bases in the middle. Germline-derived CDR1 and CDR2 are DFQATT and SNEGSKA (reference sequence). For the CDR3, the DNA is TGCAGTGCTAGAAGCACCGGGGAGCTGTTTTTT. This sequence encodes CSARSTGELFF.

This clonotype was detected ten times or more. The V and J genes are TRBV19 and TRBJ2-7, with D perhaps matching TRBD1 or TRBD2 (5 bases each). Trimming removed 3 bases at V and 1 base at J, with 13 bases between. CDR1 is LNHDA, CDR2 SQIVND, per germline (reference sequence). The CDR3 contains 15 residues. CDR3 amino acids: CASSISGTLSYEQYF. The CDR3 DNA sequence: TGTGCCAGTAGTATTAGTGGGACCTTGTCCTACGAGCAGTACTTC. Drawing the rest from reference TRBV19 and TRBJ2-7, the complete variable domain is DGGITQSPKYLFRKEGQNVTLSCEQNLNHDAMYWYRQDPGQGLRLIYYSQIVNDFQKGDIAEGYSVSREKKESFPLTVTSAQKNPTAFYLCASSISGTLSYEQYFGPGTRLTVT.

This clonotype was seen many times. V usage is TRBV7-2 and J usage is TRBJ2-2, with 7 bases fitting TRBD1. The CDR3 spans 15 residues. Germline CDR1 is SGHTA and CDR2 is FQGNSA. V shed 5 bases, J shed 5 bases, and the junction held 8 bases outside the gene matches. The CDR3 bases are TGTGCCAGCAGCGGACGGGACAGTAGGACCGGGGAGCTGTTTTTT. Residues: CASSGRDSRTGELFF. The full variable domain, its missing parts supplied by reference TRBV7-2 and TRBJ2-2, is GAGVSQSPSNKVTEKGKDVELRCDPISGHTALYWYRQSLGQGLEFLIYFQGNSAPDKSGLPSDRFSAERTGGSVSTLTIQRTQQEDSAVYLCASSGRDSRTGELFFGEGSRLTVL.

The table lists this clonotype with many counts. J is TRBJ2-5 and V is TRBV19; 11 nucleotides line up with TRBD1. The CDR3 sequence is 16 residues long. Germline CDR1 LNHDA, CDR2 SQIVND (reference sequence). Trimming took 6 bases from V and 1 from J; bases not matched to a gene: 7. CDR3 in amino acids: CASRGGGTGGQETQYF. The CDR3 DNA reads TGTGCCAGTAGGGGGGGCGGGACAGGGGGCCAAGAGACCCAGTACTTC. Combining the CDR3 with reference TRBV19 and TRBJ2-5 gives the whole variable domain DGGITQSPKYLFRKEGQNVTLSCEQNLNHDAMYWYRQDPGQGLRLIYYSQIVNDFQKGDIAEGYSVSREKKESFPLTVTSAQKNPTAFYLCASRGGGTGGQETQYFGPGTRLLVL.

The CDR3 coding sequence is TGTGCCAGCAGTCTGCGGGACAGCCAACCTTTCTTT. It specifies CASSLRDSQPFF. This chain links TRBV12-3 or TRBV12-4 with TRBJ1-1, with TRBD1 identical over 7 bases. This CDR3 region has 12 residues. The V segment lost 5 bases and the J segment 12 bases; nucleotides outside the gene matches: 9.

This clonotype was seen only a few times. The chain has TRBV12-3 or TRBV12-4 and TRBJ2-3, with TRBD1 as a possible D gene (7 bases). The CDR3 has 15 residues. Between the trimmed V and J ends, which lost 2 bases and 2 bases, there was a span of 11 bases. CDR3 nucleotides: TGTGCCAGCAGTTTACGCAGGGGGGACACAGATACGCAGTATTTT. Its protein product is CASSLRRGDTDTQYF.

This clonotype was seen many times. The rearrangement joins TRBV11-2 to TRBJ2-2, with 8 bases fitting TRBD1. Germline lookup yields CDR1 SGHAT and CDR2 FQNNGV. The V segment lost 5 bases and the J segment 6 bases; nucleotides outside the gene matches: 8. There are 15 residues in the CDR3. The CDR3 reads CASSLTGQVAGELFF. The CDR3 DNA is TGTGCCAGCAGCCTAACGGGACAGGTCGCCGGGGAGCTGTTTTTT.

Regarding this clonotype: Just one base apart from a much larger clone, this may be a read error. The chain uses TRBV12-3 or TRBV12-4 and TRBJ1-5; TRBD1 agrees at 9 bases. V dropped 7 bases and J dropped 6; count of bases not matched to a gene: 10. CDR3 length: 15 residues. CDR3 in DNA: TGTGCCAGCATCGAAGACAGGGGGGGGATTCAGCCCCAGCATTTT. Its translation is CASIEDRGGIQPQHF.

This clonotype was picked up many times. The V call is TRBV7-6, the J call TRBJ2-7, with no clear D. The CDR3 consists of 15 residues. V dropped 1 base and J dropped 0 bases, with 10 bases sitting between them. The germline V gene has CDR1 SGHVS and CDR2 FNYEAQ. The CDR3 region has the DNA TGTGCCAGCAGCTTAGACAGACATTCCTCCTACGAGCAGTACTTC. This translates into CASSLDRHSSYEQYF.

This clonotype was observed many times. The chain recombines TRBV6-6 with TRBJ1-1; D is unresolved. Germline V gene sequence: CDR1 MNHNY, CDR2 SVGAGI (reference sequence). The CDR3 spans 13 residues. V lost 4 bases and J 1 base, leaving 7 bases between the germline ends. CDR3 region: CASSFAANTEAFF. CDR3 DNA: TGTGCCAGCAGTTTTGCGGCGAACACTGAAGCTTTCTTT.

This clonotype was recorded many times. The chain links TRBV28 to TRBJ2-1; TRBD1 matches 7 bases. The germline gives CDR1 MDHEN, CDR2 SYDVKM. The CDR3 is made up of 15 amino acids. The junction had 10 bases not matched to a gene; V was cut back by 7 bases and J by 4 bases. CDR3 DNA: TGTGCCAGCACTAGGGGGCGGCGAACTTACAATGAGCAGTTCTTC. Translation gives CASTRGRRTYNEQFF.

This clonotype occurred many times. The chain recombines TRBV28 with TRBJ2-5; D gene unclear. This CDR3 has 14 residues. Between the trimmed V and J ends, which lost 2 bases and 5 bases, there was a span of 12 bases. The germline V gene encodes CDR1 MDHEN and CDR2 SYDVKM. The CDR3 DNA follows: TGTGCCAGCAGTTTAACCGTTCCCGGGGAGACCCAGTACTTC. Translation gives CASSLTVPGETQYF.

This chain connects TRBV2 to TRBJ1-2; D remains unclear. Trimming cost V 10 bases and J 7 bases, with 16 bases left between them. Germline V gene sequence: CDR1 SNHLY, CDR2 FYNNEI. CDR3 size: 12 residues. The CDR3 nucleotides are TGTGCCAATTCTTTGTGGGGAACTGGCTACACCTTC. It specifies CANSLWGTGYTF.